A single TCR beta chain is shown here with its context. The data are from a study of blood T cell repertoires in COVID-19. As for the study in general: Material from acute and convalescent COVID-19 was sourced from the United States, Italy and Spain. T cells, B-cell-depleted T cells, or PBMCs supplied cDNA or gDNA.

Source study methods: Using reference gene primer amplification, nucleated cell counts were estimated. This table comes from immunoSEQ multiplex PCR, and its TCRdb copy is limited to in-frame clones, with some not included. The V and J calls and the clone size are those of that table, but D and trimming were determined from the DNA. The table has tens of thousands of clones, 65% to 90% seen once. V was shortened by 1 base and J by 9 bases, with 13 bases between the two germline ends. This CDR3 comprises 14 residues. Germline lookup yields CDR1 SGHTA and CDR2 FQGNSA. This clonotype originated in a human donor in a cohort sampled during active COVID-19. Sequenced: peripheral blood. The rearrangement uses TRBV7-2 and TRBJ2-1; possibly TRBD1 for D (5 bases). The CDR3 DNA sequence: TGTGCCAGCAGCTTAGTAGCAGGGTATGGTGAGCAGTTCTTC. It yields the protein CASSLVAGYGEQFF. Variable domain in full (rest from reference TRBV7-2 and TRBJ2-1): GAGVSQSPSNKVTEKGKDVELRCDPISGHTALYWYRQSLGQGLEFLIYFQGNSAPDKSGLPSDRFSAERTGGSVSTLTIQRTQQEDSAVYLCASSLVAGYGEQFFGPGTRLTVL.